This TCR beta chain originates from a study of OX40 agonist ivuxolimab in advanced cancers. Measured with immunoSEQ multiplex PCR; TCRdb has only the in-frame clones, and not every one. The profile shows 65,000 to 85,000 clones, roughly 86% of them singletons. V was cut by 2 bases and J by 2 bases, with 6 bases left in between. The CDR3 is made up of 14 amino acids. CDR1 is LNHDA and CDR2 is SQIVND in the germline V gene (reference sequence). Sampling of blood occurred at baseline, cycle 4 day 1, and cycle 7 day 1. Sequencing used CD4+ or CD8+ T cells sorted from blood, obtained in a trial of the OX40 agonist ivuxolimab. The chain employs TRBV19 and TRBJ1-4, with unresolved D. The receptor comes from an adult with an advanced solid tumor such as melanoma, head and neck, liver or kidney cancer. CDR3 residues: CASSIRSTNEKLFF. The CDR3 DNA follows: TGTGCCAGTAGTATAAGGTCTACTAATGAAAAACTGTTTTTT.